This passage covers 24 T cell receptor beta chains from one sample sequenced in a study of blood T cell repertoires in COVID-19. Libraries were prepared by immunoSEQ multiplex PCR; TCRdb keeps only in-frame clonotypes and omits some of them. Here the sample spans 200,000 to 250,000 clones, approximately 83% being singletons. The sample comprised PBMCs or T cells enriched from blood (not recorded which). The origin of the receptors is a woman aged 55-70 years who had recovered from COVID-19.

A few counts support this clone. J is TRBJ1-6 and V is TRBV30, with TRBD1 matching 9 bases. Germline V lookup: CDR1 GTSNPN, CDR2 SVGIG (reference sequence). Unmatched junction bases numbered 9, after V lost 1 base and J lost 11 bases. The CDR3 is 15 residues long. CDR3 sequence: CAWSESTGGGTPLHF. In DNA form, the CDR3 reads TGTGCCTGGAGTGAGTCGACAGGGGGTGGAACACCCCTCCACTTT.

The chain is built from TRBV10-2 and TRBJ2-7; the match to TRBD1 covers 10 bases. CDR1 is WSHSY, CDR2 SAAADI, per germline. The trim removed 4 bases at V and 4 bases at J, leaving 10 bases unmatched. CDR3 length equals 16 residues. In DNA form, the CDR3 reads TGCGCCAGCAGTGGCGCGGGACAGGGGAAAACGTACGAGCAGTACTTC. Residues: CASSGAGQGKTYEQYF.

V usage is TRBV5-4 and J usage is TRBJ2-3, with 10 bases identical to TRBD2. Trimming took 4 bases from V and 2 from J; bases not matched to a gene: 16. Per the germline V gene, CDR1 is SGHNT and CDR2 is YYREEE (reference sequence). The CDR3 runs 19 residues. CDR3 residues: CASSRPGASGGLATDTQYF. In DNA, the CDR3 is TGTGCCAGCAGCCGACCGGGGGCTAGCGGGGGACTCGCCACAGATACGCAGTATTTT.

J is TRBJ1-2 and V is TRBV6-5; maybe TRBD1 (6 bases). The germline V and J ends were trimmed by 4 bases and 6 bases, with 18 bases remaining between them. CDR3 size: 15 residues. Germline assignment: CDR1 MNHEY and CDR2 SVGAGI. CDR3 in amino acids: CASSFSQGISNGYTF. CDR3 in DNA: TGTGCCAGCAGTTTCTCACAGGGAATCTCTAATGGCTACACCTTC.

Comments on this clone: The limits of the CDR3 on the DNA are not certain, so only TCRdb's listed CDR3 is given. V is TRBV5-6 and J is TRBJ1-4. Both ends counted, the CDR3 spans 16 residues. Germline V lookup: CDR1 SGHDT, CDR2 YYEEEE. CDR3 in amino acids: CASSFGSGHRGEKLFF.

CDR3 sequence reads: CASSYATEESPLHF. CDR3 sequence (DNA): TGTGCCAGCAGTTACGCTACGGAGGAATCACCCCTCCACTTT. The chain carries TRBV6-5 and TRBJ1-6; D uncertain. The CDR3 covers 14 residues. V was clipped by 2 bases and J by 10 bases, with 12 bases between them. CDR1 is MNHEY, CDR2 SVGAGI, per germline.

The rearrangement links TRBV7-3 to TRBJ1-1, with TRBD1 as a possible D gene (5 bases). V shed 5 bases and J shed 4 bases, with 14 bases lying between them. This CDR3 has 14 residues. Germline CDR1 reads SGHTA; CDR2 reads FQGTGA. The DNA for the CDR3 is TGTGCCAGCAGCCCCCTCGGGGGGGGCACTGAAGCTTTCTTT. This encodes CASSPLGGGTEAFF.

The chain has TRBV12-3 or TRBV12-4 and TRBJ1-2, with D perhaps matching TRBD1 (6 bases). Trimming stripped 2 bases from V and 4 bases from J, with 8 bases between. This CDR3 spans 13 amino acids. The DNA for the CDR3 is TGTGCCAGCAGTTTATCCAGGGGCTATGGCTACACCTTC. Its translation is CASSLSRGYGYTF.

The CDR3 region is CASSLPTGGEDGYTF. The CDR3 DNA follows: TGTGCCAGCAGCTTACCAACAGGGGGCGAAGATGGCTACACCTTC. The chain couples TRBV5-4 to TRBJ1-2, with TRBD1 matching over 9 bases. V shed 2 bases, J shed 6 bases, and the junction held 8 bases outside the gene matches. CDR1 is SGHNT and CDR2 is YYREEE in the germline V gene (reference sequence). The CDR3 runs 15 residues.

The V call is TRBV2, the J call TRBJ2-2; 11 bases align to TRBD1. V dropped 6 bases and J dropped 5; count of bases not matched to a gene: 8. Germline loops: CDR1 SNHLY, CDR2 FYNNEI. The CDR3 is 16 amino acids. The CDR3, as DNA: TGTGCCAGCAGAGGAGGACAGGGGGCGCGGACCGGGGAGCTGTTTTTT. Encoded protein: CASRGGQGARTGELFF.

The chain links TRBV5-4 to TRBJ1-2; 8 positions agree with TRBD1. The V and J ends lost 6 bases and 8 bases, in that order; junction bases with no gene match: 9. Germline V lookup: CDR1 SGHNT, CDR2 YYREEE (reference sequence). The CDR3 is made up of 13 amino acids. For the CDR3, the DNA is TGTGCCAGCACTTGGACAGGGAGCGGCGGCTACACCTTC. Encoded protein: CASTWTGSGGYTF.

This clone was detected once. The chain links TRBV19 to TRBJ2-2, with 9 bases matching TRBD1. CDR1 and CDR2 (germline): LNHDA, SQIVND (reference sequence). There are 14 residues in the CDR3. Trimming at V came to 10 bases and at J to 5 bases, leaving 8 bases not matched to a gene. The CDR3 region has the DNA TGTGCCACCGGGGCACAGGGGGCGACCGGGGAGCTGTTTTTT. This gives the protein CATGAQGATGELFF.

The chain has TRBV29-1 and TRBJ1-1; D is undetermined. Germline lookup yields CDR1 SQVTM and CDR2 ANQGSEA. V was clipped by 4 bases and J by 2 bases, with 11 bases between them. The CDR3 totals 13 residues. CDR3 sequence (DNA): TGCAGCGTTGTGGTCCTATCTAACACTGAAGCTTTCTTT. Its protein is CSVVVLSNTEAFF.

The chain uses TRBV5-1 and TRBJ2-1; D might be TRBD2 (5 bases). CDR1 SGHRS and CDR2 YFSETQ come from the germline V gene. The V gene lost 2 bases and the J gene lost 0 bases, with 15 bases spanning the gap. There are 17 residues in the CDR3. Here the CDR3 reads CASSFWTGSSSYNEQFF. The CDR3 nucleotides are TGCGCCAGCAGCTTCTGGACGGGATCGAGCTCCTACAATGAGCAGTTCTTC.

The rearrangement uses TRBV5-1 and TRBJ1-2; a weak D match, TRBD1 (6 bases). V was clipped by 4 bases and J by 2 bases, with 15 bases between them. There are 15 residues in the CDR3. Germline assignment: CDR1 SGHRS and CDR2 YFSETQ. CDR3 sequence (DNA): TGCGCCAGCAGCCTCCTCCAGGGGACCAACTATGGCTACACCTTC. Its translation: CASSLLQGTNYGYTF.

The V call is TRBV18, the J call TRBJ2-3; the match to TRBD2 covers 8 bases. J lost 5 bases, V lost 0 bases, and 7 bases had no gene match. CDR3 length equals 16 residues. The germline V gene has CDR1 KGHSH and CDR2 LQKENI. In DNA form, the CDR3 reads TGTGCCAGCTCACCACCCAGCGGGGGTTCAAAAGATACGCAGTATTTT. Translated: CASSPPSGGSKDTQYF.

The chain carries TRBV4-2 and TRBJ2-4, with unresolved D. The CDR3 runs to 16 residues. Trimming took 2 bases from V and 8 from J, leaving 19 bases between them. The germline gives CDR1 LGHNA, CDR2 YNFKEQ. CDR3 sequence (DNA): TGTGCCAGCAGCCAAACCATGGTTTCCGGGTGGGACATTCAGTACTTC. Protein sequence: CASSQTMVSGWDIQYF.

This chain joins TRBV5-1 and TRBJ1-2, with 8 bases aligning to TRBD1. The CDR3 sequence is 14 residues long. Unmatched junction bases numbered 3, after V lost 1 base and J lost 4 bases. CDR1 SGHRS and CDR2 YFSETQ come from the germline V gene. CDR3 in amino acids: CASSLYGQGYGYTF. The CDR3 DNA is TGCGCCAGCAGCTTGTATGGACAGGGCTATGGCTACACCTTC.

V gene TRBV11-2 combines with J gene TRBJ1-3; tentatively, D is TRBD1 (5 bases). The V end lost 6 bases, the J end lost 2 bases, and 14 bases lay between the germline ends. Germline V gives CDR1 SGHAT, CDR2 FQNNGV. This CDR3 has 15 amino acids. In DNA form, the CDR3 reads TGTGCCAGCAGTTCTGGCGGCAGGGCTGGAAACACCATATATTTT. Protein sequence: CASSSGGRAGNTIYF. Variable domain in full (rest from reference TRBV11-2 and TRBJ1-3): EAGVAQSPRYKIIEKRQSVAFWCNPISGHATLYWYQQILGQGPKLLIQFQNNGVVDDSQLPKDRFSAERLKGVDSTLKIQPAKLEDSAVYLCASSSGGRAGNTIYFGEGSWLTVV.

CDR3 protein: CASSTRTSGVNLYEQYF. The CDR3 DNA sequence: TGTGCCAGCAGCACTCGGACTAGCGGGGTTAATCTCTACGAGCAGTACTTC. This sequence joins TRBV5-4 and TRBJ2-7, with TRBD2 matching over 12 bases. The trim removed 4 bases at V and 3 bases at J, leaving 11 bases unmatched. Germline CDR1 is SGHNT and CDR2 is YYREEE (reference sequence). This CDR3 comprises 17 residues.

J is TRBJ1-1 and V is TRBV18; 8 bases agree with TRBD1. V shed 3 bases, J shed 3 bases, and the junction held 21 bases outside the gene matches. The CDR3 length is 20 residues. Germline lookup yields CDR1 KGHSH and CDR2 LQKENI. CDR3 DNA sequence: TGTGCCAGCTCACCGCCCTGGACAGGGCTTGGGGCGCAACGTTACACTGAAGCTTTCTTT. Its protein is CASSPPWTGLGAQRYTEAFF.

The J gene is TRBJ1-1, the V gene TRBV19; unclear D gene. Germline V lookup: CDR1 LNHDA, CDR2 SQIVND (reference sequence). The V end lost 3 bases, the J end lost 3 bases, and 8 bases lay between the germline ends. There are 13 residues in the CDR3. The CDR3 is CASSIQKYTEAFF. CDR3 nucleotide sequence: TGTGCCAGTAGTATCCAGAAATACACTGAAGCTTTCTTT. Full variable domain (remainder filled in from reference TRBV19 and TRBJ1-1): DGGITQSPKYLFRKEGQNVTLSCEQNLNHDAMYWYRQDPGQGLRLIYYSQIVNDFQKGDIAEGYSVSREKKESFPLTVTSAQKNPTAFYLCASSIQKYTEAFFGQGTRLTVV.

The rearrangement uses TRBV27 and TRBJ1-2; possible D gene TRBD1, 5 bases. The CDR3 contains 11 residues. Trimming took off 8 bases at V and 4 bases at J, with 8 bases between the two ends. The V gene's germline CDR1 is MNHEY and CDR2 SMNVEV (reference sequence). CDR3 protein: CASGQGYGYTF. DNA of the CDR3: TGTGCCAGCGGGCAGGGCTATGGCTACACCTTC.

This chain uses TRBV6-2 or TRBV6-3 with TRBJ1-5; D is undetermined. Germline values: CDR1 MNHEY, CDR2 SVGEGT. The V end was cut by 5 bases, the J end by 4 bases, with 6 bases between. This CDR3 has 12 residues. DNA for the CDR3: TGTGCCAGCAGTACCAGTAATCAGCCCCAGCATTTT. This sequence encodes CASSTSNQPQHF.